This TCR beta chain is drawn from a study of cytomegalovirus exposure and HLA in healthy donors. Study-level results: A later analysis linked a missense DCLRE1C variant to TCR beta V- and J-gene trimming. TRBV6-2, TRBV6-3 and some other V segments were unresolvable in 87-base-pair reads. Sequencing likely produced, as an artifact, a cluster of highly shared sequence variants.

This CDR3 has 10 amino acids. CDR1 is GTSNPN, CDR2 SVGIG, per germline (reference sequence). Between the trimmed V and J ends, which lost 2 bases and 9 bases, there was a span of 7 bases. Amplification used 60 Vbeta primers and 13 Jbeta primers. In the source study's methods: Later, an analysis found about 77 million unique TCR beta chains, and some 10 million of these were shared. Here immunoSEQ multiplex PCR was the method, and the copy in TCRdb shows in-frame clones only, minus some. V and J calls and clone size are as listed in that table; D and trimming were resolved from the DNA. The sample consists of 130,000 to 150,000 clones, roughly 80% of them appearing once. Note on this clone: Its antigen is unknown.

The specimen sequenced was PBMCs. The origin of this receptor is a woman aged 40 to 50 in good health and CMV-seropositive. V gene TRBV30 combines with J gene TRBJ1-2; weak D call: TRBD1 (5 bases). The CDR3 sequence: CAWSRTSYTF. The CDR3 DNA reads as TGTGCCTGGAGTCGGACAAGCTACACCTTC.